Described below is a single T cell receptor beta chain sequence and its context. Its antigen is as yet unknown. This record comes from a study of Tregs in tolerant kidney transplant recipients. Sequencing was performed with immunoSEQ multiplex PCR; in TCRdb, only in-frame clones are kept and a portion is missing. The repertoire holds 120,000 or so clones, around 94% seen once, with approximately 0.59% in the top ten. Findings and caveats of the study: No direct test of biological reproducibility was done here. The small number of patients limits these findings pending further validation. The most relevant donor-specific Treg TCRbeta repertoire apparently came from expansion with activated donor B cells.

CD4+CD25+CD127- Tregs, CD4+CD25- non-Tregs, CD4 and CD8 cells were sorted. V gave up 0 bases and J gave up 5 bases, with 11 bases separating them. The CDR3 consists of 15 residues. Germline loops: CDR1 GTSNPN, CDR2 SVGIG (reference sequence). The chain couples TRBV30 to TRBJ1-6, with D perhaps matching TRBD1 (5 bases). The sequencing sample was made of CD4+ T cells from blood. The receptor was isolated from a human donor in good health. Here the CDR3 DNA reads TGTGCCTGGAGTGTAAAGGCAGGGCATAATTCACCCCTCCACTTT. Translation gives CAWSVKAGHNSPLHF.